These 15 T cell receptor beta chains originate from one sample sequenced in a study of blood T cell repertoires in COVID-19. Repertoires were generated with immunoSEQ multiplex PCR, while TCRdb's copy carries only in-frame clones and drops some. This sample carries roughly 430,000 clones, 88% of them seen once, and the ten largest clones take about 2.1%. The sequenced sample consisted of PBMCs or T cells enriched from blood (not recorded which). The receptors stem from a woman aged 40 to 49 with acute COVID-19.

The genes are TRBV6-6 and TRBJ2-7; D may be TRBD1 (5 bases). Germline V gene lookup returns CDR1 MNHNY and CDR2 SVGAGI (reference sequence). The CDR3 is 14 residues long. V was cut by 2 bases and J by 5 bases, with 13 bases left in between. The CDR3 loop is CASSYVQGWDEQYF. In nucleotides, the CDR3 is TGTGCCAGCAGTTACGTCCAGGGCTGGGACGAGCAGTACTTC.

The chain recombines TRBV28 with TRBJ1-5, with 8 bases fitting TRBD1. The J segment lost 1 base and the V segment lost 2 bases, leaving 4 bases of the junction unmatched. Germline lookup yields CDR1 MDHEN and CDR2 SYDVKM. The CDR3 length is 16 residues. The CDR3 DNA follows: TGTGCCAGCAGTTTACCCAGGGGGCGGAGCAATCAGCCCCAGCATTTT. Translating it yields CASSLPRGRSNQPQHF.

This chain connects TRBV4-1 to TRBJ1-6, with 9 bases lining up with TRBD1. Germline trimming cut 2 bases from V and 9 bases from J; bases unmatched to any gene: 5. Germline values: CDR1 MGHRA, CDR2 YSYEKL. The CDR3 is 15 residues long. The CDR3 loop reads CASSQKDRGRSPLHF. CDR3 DNA: TGCGCCAGCAGCCAAAAGGACAGGGGTCGTTCACCCCTCCACTTT.

V and J are TRBV7-8 and TRBJ1-2; TRBD1 might be the D (6 bases). V was cut by 1 base and J by 5 bases, with 8 bases left in between. CDR3 size: 13 residues. Per germline, CDR1 SGHVS and CDR2 FQNEAQ. The DNA for the CDR3 is TGTGCCAGCAGCTTAGGGACAGCGTATGGCTACACCTTC. The encoded protein is CASSLGTAYGYTF.

This clone was detected once. V usage is TRBV12-5 and J usage is TRBJ2-1, with D perhaps matching TRBD2 (7 bases). This CDR3 comprises 16 residues. Germline V gene data show CDR1 as LGHNT and CDR2 as FRNRAP. Trimming stripped 0 bases from V and 4 bases from J, with 13 bases between. The CDR3 region has the DNA TGTGCTAGTGGTTTGGTACGGGGGGCGGATTACAATGAGCAGTTCTTC. Encoded protein: CASGLVRGADYNEQFF.

The chain couples TRBV4-1 to TRBJ1-3; D is undetermined. Germline V lookup: CDR1 MGHRA, CDR2 YSYEKL. The CDR3 contains 14 residues. V was shortened by 9 bases and J by 0 bases, with 12 bases between the two germline ends. The CDR3 reads CASTAVGSGNTIYF. In nucleotides, the CDR3 is TGCGCCAGTACGGCGGTGGGCTCTGGAAACACCATATATTTT.

This clone was counted a single time. Here the CDR3 DNA reads TGTGCCAGCAGCGGGACATTGGCCCCGCAGTATTTT. It is translated as CASSGTLAPQYF. The V gene is TRBV9, the J gene TRBJ2-3; possibly TRBD1 for D (5 bases). The CDR3 contains 12 residues. Germline CDR1 SGDLS, CDR2 YYNGEE. Trimming stripped 3 bases from V and 10 bases from J, with 12 bases between.

This chain links TRBV5-6 with TRBJ2-7, with a tentative D call TRBD2 (6 bases). V was pared by 0 bases and J by 7 bases, with 11 bases between. This CDR3 spans 13 amino acids. Per the germline V gene, CDR1 is SGHDT and CDR2 is YYEEEE. CDR3: CASSLDRAGEQYF. The CDR3 DNA follows: TGTGCCAGCAGCTTGGATAGGGCGGGAGAGCAGTACTTC.

The chain is built from TRBV10-3 and TRBJ2-2; 8 bases are a match to TRBD2. There are 13 residues in the CDR3. The ends lost 7 bases at V and 6 bases at J; junction bases unmatched: 4. Germline-derived CDR1 and CDR2 are ENHRY and SYGVKD. CDR3 amino acids: CAIKTTSAGELFF. The CDR3 coding sequence is TGTGCCATCAAGACGACTAGCGCCGGGGAGCTGTTTTTT.

The chain links TRBV18 to TRBJ1-4; D is undetermined. The CDR3 contains 14 residues. The V end lost 2 bases, the J end lost 8 bases, and 12 bases lay between the germline ends. Germline V gene data show CDR1 as KGHSH and CDR2 as LQKENI. CDR3 coding DNA: TGTGCCAGCTCACCAGGCCTCTCCGGGGAAAAACTGTTTTTT. Translating gives CASSPGLSGEKLFF.

The chain is built from TRBV5-6 and TRBJ1-2; 7 nucleotides agree with TRBD1. Germline V CDR1 and CDR2: SGHDT, YYEEEE. The V and J ends lost 2 bases and 2 bases, in that order; junction bases with no gene match: 3. The CDR3 is 14 amino acids. CDR3 nucleotide sequence: TGTGCCAGCAGCTTTCTACAGGGGAACTATGGCTACACCTTC. Residues: CASSFLQGNYGYTF.

This clone was counted a single time. J is TRBJ2-7 and V is TRBV25-1; D is uncertain. Germline CDR1 MGHDK, CDR2 SYGVNS. This CDR3 spans 14 amino acids. The V and J ends lost 7 bases and 3 bases respectively, with 16 bases between them. DNA for the CDR3: TGTGCCAGCACCCCGAGTACCGCCATCTACGAGCAGTACTTC. It encodes CASTPSTAIYEQYF.

V gene TRBV19 combines with J gene TRBJ1-4, with a weak D call TRBD1 (5 bases). CDR3 size: 13 residues. Looked up from germline, CDR1 is LNHDA and CDR2 is SQIVND (reference sequence). Trimming took 9 bases from V and 4 from J, leaving 12 bases between them. CDR3 loop: CASQTGHNEKLFF. For the CDR3, the DNA is TGTGCCAGCCAAACAGGTCATAATGAAAAACTGTTTTTT.

The chain joins TRBV5-4 to TRBJ1-2; 7 bases align to TRBD1. Germline trimming cut 4 bases from V and 5 bases from J; bases unmatched to any gene: 14. Germline CDR1 reads SGHNT; CDR2 reads YYREEE (reference sequence). The CDR3 is made up of 16 amino acids. The CDR3 spells CASSGGRDSALYGYTF. CDR3 sequence (DNA): TGTGCCAGCAGCGGGGGCCGGGACAGTGCGCTTTATGGCTACACCTTC.

This chain connects TRBV18 to TRBJ1-1; unclear D gene. CDR3 size: 14 residues. Trimming left V 5 bases short and J 0 bases short, with 10 bases between. In germline, CDR1 is KGHSH, CDR2 LQKENI. The CDR3 DNA reads as TGTGCCAGCTCAACGACACTCATGAACACTGAAGCTTTCTTT. This sequence encodes CASSTTLMNTEAFF.